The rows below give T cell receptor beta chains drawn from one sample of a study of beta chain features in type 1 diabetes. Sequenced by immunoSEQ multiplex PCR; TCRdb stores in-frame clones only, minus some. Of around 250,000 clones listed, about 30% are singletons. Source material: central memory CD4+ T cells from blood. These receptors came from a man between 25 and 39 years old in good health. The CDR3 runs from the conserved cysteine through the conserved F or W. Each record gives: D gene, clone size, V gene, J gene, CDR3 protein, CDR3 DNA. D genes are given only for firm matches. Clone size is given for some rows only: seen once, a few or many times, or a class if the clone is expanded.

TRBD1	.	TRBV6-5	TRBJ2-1	CASRTTGDAYNEQFF	TGTGCCAGCAGGACGACAGGGGACGCCTACAATGAGCAGTTCTTC
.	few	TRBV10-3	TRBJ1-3	CASNQGGSGNTIYF	TGTGCCAGCAATCAAGGAGGCTCTGGAAACACCATATATTTT
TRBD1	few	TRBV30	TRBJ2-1	CAWSTDSGQGHEQFF	TGTGCCTGGAGTACCGACTCGGGACAGGGACACGAGCAGTTCTTC
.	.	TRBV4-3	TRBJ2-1	CASSQDGLSSYNEQFF	TGCGCCAGCAGCCAAGACGGCTTGAGCTCCTACAATGAGCAGTTCTTC
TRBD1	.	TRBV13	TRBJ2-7	CASSWGTGRADEQYF	TGTGCCAGCAGCTGGGGGACAGGGAGAGCCGACGAGCAGTACTTC
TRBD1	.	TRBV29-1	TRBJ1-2	CSVEVRGLGYGYTF	TGCAGCGTTGAAGTGAGGGGGCTTGGCTATGGCTACACCTTC
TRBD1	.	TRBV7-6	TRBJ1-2	CASSPDRVGGYTF	TGTGCCAGCAGCCCGGACAGGGTCGGTGGCTACACCTTC
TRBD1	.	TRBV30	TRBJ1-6	CAWSGTGDSPLHF	TGTGCCTGGAGTGGGACAGGAGATTCACCCCTCCACTTT
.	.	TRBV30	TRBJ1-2	CAWSTPGWHGYTF	TGTGCCTGGAGTACGCCAGGGTGGCATGGCTACACCTTC
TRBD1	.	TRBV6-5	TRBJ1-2	CASSYPRGMIYGYTF	TGTGCCAGCAGTTACCCCAGGGGGATGATCTATGGCTACACCTTC
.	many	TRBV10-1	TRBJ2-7	CASAGTNIYEQYF	TGCGCCAGCGCGGGGACAAATATCTACGAGCAGTACTTC
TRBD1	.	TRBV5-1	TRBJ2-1	CASSTRDRDFVNEQFF	TGCGCCAGCAGCACACGGGACAGGGATTTTGTGAATGAGCAGTTCTTC
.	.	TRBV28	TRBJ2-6	CASSFWGSRAGANVLTF	TGTGCCAGCAGTTTTTGGGGATCCCGGGCTGGGGCCAACGTCCTGACTTTC
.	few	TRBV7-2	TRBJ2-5	CASSQGYQETQYF	TGTGCCAGCAGCCAGGGGTACCAAGAGACCCAGTACTTC
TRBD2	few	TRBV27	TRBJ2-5	CASSPRGAGGPETQYF	TGTGCCAGCAGTCCCCGAGGAGCGGGAGGCCCAGAGACCCAGTACTTC
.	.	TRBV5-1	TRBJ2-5	CASSPMESRETQYF	TGCGCCAGCAGCCCTATGGAGTCTCGAGAGACCCAGTACTTC
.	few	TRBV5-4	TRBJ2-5	CASTSSGAKETQYF	TGTGCCAGCACCTCAAGTGGGGCAAAAGAGACCCAGTACTTC
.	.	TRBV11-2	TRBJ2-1	CASSRDFYNEQFF	TGTGCCAGCAGTCGAGACTTCTACAATGAGCAGTTCTTC
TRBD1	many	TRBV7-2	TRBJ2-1	CASSVGQGKLNEQFF	TGTGCCAGCAGCGTCGGACAGGGGAAGTTGAATGAGCAGTTCTTC
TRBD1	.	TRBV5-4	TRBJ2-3	CASSSLRGGITDTQYF	TGTGCCAGCAGTTCGCTAAGAGGGGGCATCACAGATACGCAGTATTTT
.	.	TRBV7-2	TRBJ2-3	CASSLGGPTDTQYF	TGTGCCAGCAGCTTGGGGGGCCCCACAGATACGCAGTATTTT
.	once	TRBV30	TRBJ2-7	CAWNSVLYEQYF	TGTGCCTGGAACTCAGTCCTTTACGAGCAGTACTTC
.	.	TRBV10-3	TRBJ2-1	CAISVGSGGNEQFF	TGTGCCATCAGTGTGGGATCAGGTGGCAATGAGCAGTTCTTC
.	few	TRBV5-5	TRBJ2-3	CASSSGHDTQYF	TGTGCCAGCAGCTCCGGGCACGATACGCAGTATTTT
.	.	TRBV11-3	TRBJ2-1	CASSLDARSGNEQFF	TGTGCCAGCAGCTTAGATGCGCGTTCGGGGAATGAGCAGTTCTTC
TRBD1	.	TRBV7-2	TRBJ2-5	CASSVGQGGFETQYF	TGTGCCAGCAGCGTCGGACAGGGGGGGTTCGAGACCCAGTACTTC
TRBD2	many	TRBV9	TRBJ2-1	CASGTSAYPGYNEQFF	TGTGCCAGCGGGACTAGTGCGTACCCGGGGTACAATGAGCAGTTCTTC
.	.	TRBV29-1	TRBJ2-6	CSVPSSGANVLTF	TGCAGCGTTCCCTCATCTGGGGCCAACGTCCTGACTTTC
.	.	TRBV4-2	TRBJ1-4	CASSRTRTGIREKLFF	TGTGCCAGCAGCCGAACACGCACAGGGATCCGGGAAAAACTGTTTTTT
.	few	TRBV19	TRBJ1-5	CASSGTADQPQHF	TGTGCCAGTAGCGGGACGGCTGATCAGCCCCAGCATTTT
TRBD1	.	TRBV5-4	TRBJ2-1	CASSTLGQGAGNEQFF	TGTGCCAGCAGCACATTGGGACAGGGGGCTGGCAATGAGCAGTTCTTC
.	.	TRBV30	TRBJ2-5	CAWRQQGLQETQYF	TGTGCCTGGAGACAACAGGGCCTGCAAGAGACCCAGTACTTC
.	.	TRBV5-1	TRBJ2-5	CASYTGQETQYF	TGCGCCAGCTATACAGGCCAGGAGACCCAGTACTTC
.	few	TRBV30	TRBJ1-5	CAWSAGARQDQPQHF	TGTGCCTGGAGCGCAGGGGCCCGGCAGGATCAGCCCCAGCATTTT
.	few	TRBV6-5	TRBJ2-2	CASSYDWVAGELFF	TGTGCCAGCAGCTATGACTGGGTTGCCGGGGAGCTGTTTTTT
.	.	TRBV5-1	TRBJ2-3	CASSPGESTDTQYF	TGCGCCAGCAGCCCAGGGGAAAGCACAGATACGCAGTATTTT
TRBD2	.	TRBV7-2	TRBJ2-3	CASRKGLAASTDTQYF	TGTGCCAGCAGGAAGGGACTAGCGGCTAGCACAGATACGCAGTATTTT
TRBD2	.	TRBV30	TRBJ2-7	CAWAPLADSYEQYF	TGTGCCTGGGCCCCACTAGCGGACTCCTACGAGCAGTACTTC
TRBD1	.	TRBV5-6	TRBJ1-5	CASSFFATGGRQPQHF	TGTGCCAGCAGCTTCTTCGCGACAGGGGGAAGGCAGCCCCAGCATTTT
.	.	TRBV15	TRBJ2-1	CATSKKLQSEQFF	TGTGCCACCAGCAAAAAGCTCCAGAGTGAGCAGTTCTTC
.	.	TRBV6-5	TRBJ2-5	CASSPGEQETQYF	TGTGCCAGCAGCCCCGGGGAACAGGAGACCCAGTACTTC
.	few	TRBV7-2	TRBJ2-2	CASSLAVGELFF	TGTGCCAGCAGCTTAGCTGTCGGGGAGCTGTTTTTT
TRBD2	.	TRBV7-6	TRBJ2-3	CASSLAGGPADTQYF	TGTGCCAGCAGCCTAGCGGGAGGGCCCGCAGATACGCAGTATTTT
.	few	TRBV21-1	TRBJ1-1	CASSRFPGQTPSEAFF	TGTGCCAGCAGCCGCTTCCCGGGACAGACCCCTTCTGAAGCTTTCTTT
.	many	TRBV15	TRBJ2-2	CATSKSSTGELFF	TGTGCCACCAGCAAGTCGAGCACCGGGGAGCTGTTTTTT
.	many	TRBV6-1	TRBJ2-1	CASSQGPDNEQFF	TGTGCCAGCAGCCAAGGTCCGGACAATGAGCAGTTCTTC
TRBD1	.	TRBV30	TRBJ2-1	CAWSQRGTGNNEQFF	TGTGCCTGGAGTCAACGAGGGACAGGGAACAATGAGCAGTTCTTC
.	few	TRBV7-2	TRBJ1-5	CASSLATSNQPQHF	TGTGCCAGCAGCTTAGCGACGTCTAATCAGCCCCAGCATTTT
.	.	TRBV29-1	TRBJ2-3	CSVEASTDTQYF	TGCAGCGTTGAGGCTAGCACAGATACGCAGTATTTT
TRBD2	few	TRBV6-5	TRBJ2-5	CASRLQSGRETQYF	TGTGCCAGCAGACTCCAAAGCGGGAGAGAGACCCAGTACTTC
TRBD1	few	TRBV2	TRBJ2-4	CASSNRGVYF	TGTGCCAGCTCAAACAGGGGGGTGTACTTC
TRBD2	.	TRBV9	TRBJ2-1	CASRDPGTSGLNEQFF	TGTGCCAGCAGGGATCCCGGGACTAGCGGGCTAAATGAGCAGTTCTTC
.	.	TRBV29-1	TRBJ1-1	CSGEGQQNTEAFF	TGCAGCGGTGAGGGGCAGCAGAACACTGAAGCTTTCTTT
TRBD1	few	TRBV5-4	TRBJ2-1	CASSFPRGHRGNEQFF	TGTGCCAGCAGCTTCCCCAGGGGGCATCGGGGAAATGAGCAGTTCTTC
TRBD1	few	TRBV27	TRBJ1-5	CASSPTRTGTGQPQHF	TGTGCCAGCAGTCCAACCCGAACAGGGACAGGTCAGCCCCAGCATTTT
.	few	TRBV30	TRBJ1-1	CAWSPAGGKAFF	TGTGCCTGGAGCCCGGCCGGGGGTAAAGCTTTCTTT
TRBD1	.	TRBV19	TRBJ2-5	CASSLGQGYKFQGETQYF	TGTGCCAGTAGTCTCGGACAGGGGTACAAGTTTCAGGGGGAGACCCAGTACTTC